This T cell receptor beta chain derives from a study of tumor and adjacent non-tumor tissue in lung cancer. Study findings and constraints: Tumor tissue had significantly higher TCR diversity than normal lung. Normal lung showed higher cumulative top 100 clone frequency than tumor.

This clonotype has ten or more counts. Its antigen remains unidentified. The template was RNA from unsorted bulk tissue. More than 3 cm separated this lung sample from the edge of the tumor. CDR3 size: 16 residues. Germline V lookup: CDR1 SGHNT, CDR2 YYREEE (reference sequence). The junction had 7 bases not matched to a gene; V was cut back by 0 bases and J by 4 bases. The library came from three nested PCR rounds adapted from ARM-PCR protocols. A single record per CDR3 protein comes from TCRdb applying MiXCR to the multiplex PCR reads. The table shows about 80,000 distinct CDR3 sequences, with around 80% occurring only once.

This clonotype was sampled from a man in his 60s with non-small cell lung cancer. The material sequenced was distant non-tumor lung tissue. The chain recombines TRBV5-4 with TRBJ2-7; 10 nucleotides line up with TRBD2. Here the CDR3 reads CASSLGGTSATYEQYF. For the CDR3, the DNA is TGTGCCAGCAGCTTGGGAGGGACTAGCGCAACGTACGAGCAGTACTTC.